This T cell receptor (beta chain) was captured in a study of blood T cell repertoires in COVID-19. About the research overall: Specimens from acute and convalescent COVID-19 originated in the United States, Italy and Spain.

The CDR3 loop spans 16 amino acids. Per the germline V gene, CDR1 is MDHEN and CDR2 is SYDVKM. The ends were cut back, 5 bases at V and 4 bases at J, with 18 bases in the middle. Sequencing used immunoSEQ multiplex PCR; TCRdb keeps in-frame clones, though not all of them. Here the sample spans 150,000 to 160,000 clones, 75% to 95% being singletons. V and J are TRBV28 and TRBJ1-5, with D possibly matching TRBD1 (6 bases). This TCR was recovered from a man aged 45 to 65 with acute or convalescent COVID-19. Source material: peripheral blood. The CDR3 spells CASSQETGGRNQPQHF. CDR3 nucleotides: TGTGCCAGCAGTCAAGAGACAGGTGGTAGGAATCAGCCCCAGCATTTT.